This TCR beta chain came from a study of shared clonotypes between healthy human individuals. Details on this clone: What it recognizes is unknown.

The V end lost 4 bases, the J end lost 5 bases, and 9 bases lay between the germline ends. The CDR3 loop spans 13 amino acids. Germline CDR1 reads LNHDA; CDR2 reads SQIVND (reference sequence). TCRdb keeps only in-frame clones here, not all; method: immunoSEQ multiplex PCR. Here the sample spans nearly 750,000 clones, 55% to 75% being singletons. Splitting of CD4+ cells produced CD45RA+ naive and CD45RA-negative memory subsets. General study results and limits: Clonotype sharing across several donors was observed for roughly 5% of naive CD4 clonotypes.

The chain combines TRBV19 with TRBJ1-5; tentative D call: TRBD1 (6 bases). The sequencing input was memory CD4+ T cells sorted from blood. Subset in this sample: CD45RA-negative fraction. This sequence was found in a woman between 25 and 40 years old in good health. CDR3 protein: CASSTRQDQPQHF. The CDR3 coding sequence is TGTGCCAGTAGTACCAGACAGGATCAGCCCCAGCATTTT. The whole variable domain, filled in from reference TRBV19 and TRBJ1-5, reads DGGITQSPKYLFRKEGQNVTLSCEQNLNHDAMYWYRQDPGQGLRLIYYSQIVNDFQKGDIAEGYSVSREKKESFPLTVTSAQKNPTAFYLCASSTRQDQPQHFGDGTRLSIL.